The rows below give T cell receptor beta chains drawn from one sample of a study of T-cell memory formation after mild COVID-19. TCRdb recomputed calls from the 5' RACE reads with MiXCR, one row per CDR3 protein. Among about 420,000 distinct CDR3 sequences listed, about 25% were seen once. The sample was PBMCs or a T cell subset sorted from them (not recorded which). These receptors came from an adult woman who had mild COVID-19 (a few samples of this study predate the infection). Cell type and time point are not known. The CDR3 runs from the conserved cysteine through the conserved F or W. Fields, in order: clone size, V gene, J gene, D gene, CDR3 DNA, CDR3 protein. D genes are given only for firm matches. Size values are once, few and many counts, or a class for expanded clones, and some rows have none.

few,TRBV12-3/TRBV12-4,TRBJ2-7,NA,TGTGCCAGCAGCGGACAGCTCAACGAGCAGTACTTC,CASSGQLNEQYF
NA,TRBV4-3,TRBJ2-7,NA,TGCGCCAGCAGCCTCGGGCGTACCTCCTACGAGCAGTACTTC,CASSLGRTSYEQYF
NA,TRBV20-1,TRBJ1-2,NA,TGCAGTGCTAGAGATCGCAACAGGAGGGGTTTGGGCTACACCTTC,CSARDRNRRGLGYTF
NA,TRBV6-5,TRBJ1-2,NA,TGTGCCAGCAGTTACCATCCGCCGGACAGAGCTAACTATGGCTACACCTTC,CASSYHPPDRANYGYTF
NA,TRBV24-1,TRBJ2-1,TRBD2,TGTGCCACCAGTGGTGCAGGGACTAGCGGGGGATCATCCTACAATGAGCAGTTCTTC,CATSGAGTSGGSSYNEQFF
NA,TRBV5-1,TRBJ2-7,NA,TGCGCCAGCTCCACTGCGCGGGGAAGCTACGAGCAGTACTTC,CASSTARGSYEQYF
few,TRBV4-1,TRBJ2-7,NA,TGCGCCAGCAGCCAAGAATTCGTTACGGACAGCTCCTACGAGCAGTACTTC,CASSQEFVTDSSYEQYF
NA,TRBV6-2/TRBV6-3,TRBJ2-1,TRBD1,TGTGCCAGCAGTGCCACCGGGACAGGGGGCGGTGAGCAGTTCTTC,CASSATGTGGGEQFF
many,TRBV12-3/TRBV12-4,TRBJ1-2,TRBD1,TGTGCCAGCAGGGGGGGGACAGACTATGGCTACACCTTC,CASRGGTDYGYTF
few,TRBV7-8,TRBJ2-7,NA,TGTGCCAGCAGCTTAGCGACACACTCCTACGAGCAGTACTTC,CASSLATHSYEQYF
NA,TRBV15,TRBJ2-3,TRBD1,TGTGCCACCAGCAGAGCGGGACAGCCCACAGATACGCAGTATTTT,CATSRAGQPTDTQYF
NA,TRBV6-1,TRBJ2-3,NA,TGTGCCAGCAGTGAAGGGGTAGCCACAGATACGCAGTATTTT,CASSEGVATDTQYF
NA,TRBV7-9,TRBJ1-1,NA,TGTGCCAGCAGCCCAAATATGAACACTGAAGCTTTCTTT,CASSPNMNTEAFF
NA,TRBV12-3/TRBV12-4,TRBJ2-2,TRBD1,TGTGCCAGCAGGTCGGGACAGGGGTACACCGGGGAGCTGTTTTTT,CASRSGQGYTGELFF
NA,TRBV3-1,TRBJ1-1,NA,TGTGCCAGCAGTCATGAAGGGAATACTGAAGCTTTCTTT,CASSHEGNTEAFF
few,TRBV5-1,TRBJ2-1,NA,TGCGCCAGCAGCCCGGAGGGACGCTCCTACAATGAGCAGTTCTTC,CASSPEGRSYNEQFF
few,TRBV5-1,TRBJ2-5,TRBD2,TGCGCCAGCAGCTTGTTTCCAATAGCGGGAGATGATACCCAGTACTTC,CASSLFPIAGDDTQYF
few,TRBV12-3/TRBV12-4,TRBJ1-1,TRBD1,TGTGCCAGCAGTTTTCGGACAGGGGCCACTGAAGCTTTCTTT,CASSFRTGATEAFF
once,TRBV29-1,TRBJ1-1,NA,TGCAGCGTTGAAGTTCAAGGGCGGGCCACTGAAGCTTTCTTT,CSVEVQGRATEAFF
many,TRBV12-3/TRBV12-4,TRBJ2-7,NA,TGTGCCAGCAGTTTTGGGAGGACCTACGAGCAGTACTTC,CASSFGRTYEQYF
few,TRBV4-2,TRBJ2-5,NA,TGTGCCAGCAGCCAAGACCCAGGGTTTCAAGAGACCCAGTACTTC,CASSQDPGFQETQYF
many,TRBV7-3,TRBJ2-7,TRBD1,TGTGCCAGCAGCTTGAGGGACAGCTACGAGCAGTACTTC,CASSLRDSYEQYF
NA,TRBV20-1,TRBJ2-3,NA,TGCAGTGCTAAGTTCGGTACGCAGTATTTT,CSAKFGTQYF
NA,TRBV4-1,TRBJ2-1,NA,TGCGCCAGCAGCCAAGTTCGGGGCAATGAGCAGTTCTTC,CASSQVRGNEQFF
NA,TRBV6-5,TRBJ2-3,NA,NA,CASSSSRSGTDTQYF
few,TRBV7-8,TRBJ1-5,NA,TGTGCCAGCAGCTCGCAGGCAGGCACCTATCAGCCCCAGCATTTT,CASSSQAGTYQPQHF
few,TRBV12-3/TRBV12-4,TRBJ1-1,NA,TGTGCCAGCAGTCCCCCCCGGCCCAACACTGAAGCTTTCTTT,CASSPPRPNTEAFF
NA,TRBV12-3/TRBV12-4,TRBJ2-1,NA,TGTGCCAGCAGTTTTTTTCGTGTAGAGCATGAGCAGTTCTTC,CASSFFRVEHEQFF
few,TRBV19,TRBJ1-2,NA,TGTGCCAGTAGTATAAGCCCCTTTTACTATGGCTACACCTTC,CASSISPFYYGYTF